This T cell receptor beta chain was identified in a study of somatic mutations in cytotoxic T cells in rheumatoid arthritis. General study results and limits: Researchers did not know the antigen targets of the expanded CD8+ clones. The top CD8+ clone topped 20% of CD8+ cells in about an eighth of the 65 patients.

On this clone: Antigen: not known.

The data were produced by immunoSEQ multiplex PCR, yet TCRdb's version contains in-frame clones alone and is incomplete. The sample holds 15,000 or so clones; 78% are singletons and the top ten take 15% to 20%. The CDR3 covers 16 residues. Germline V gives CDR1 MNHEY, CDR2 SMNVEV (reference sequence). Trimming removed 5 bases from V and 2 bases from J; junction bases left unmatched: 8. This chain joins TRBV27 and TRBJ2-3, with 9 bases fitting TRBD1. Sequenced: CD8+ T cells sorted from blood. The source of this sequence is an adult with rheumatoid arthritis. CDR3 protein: CASSPQGASYTDTQYF. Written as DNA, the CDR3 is TGTGCCAGCAGTCCACAGGGGGCGTCATACACAGATACGCAGTATTTT.